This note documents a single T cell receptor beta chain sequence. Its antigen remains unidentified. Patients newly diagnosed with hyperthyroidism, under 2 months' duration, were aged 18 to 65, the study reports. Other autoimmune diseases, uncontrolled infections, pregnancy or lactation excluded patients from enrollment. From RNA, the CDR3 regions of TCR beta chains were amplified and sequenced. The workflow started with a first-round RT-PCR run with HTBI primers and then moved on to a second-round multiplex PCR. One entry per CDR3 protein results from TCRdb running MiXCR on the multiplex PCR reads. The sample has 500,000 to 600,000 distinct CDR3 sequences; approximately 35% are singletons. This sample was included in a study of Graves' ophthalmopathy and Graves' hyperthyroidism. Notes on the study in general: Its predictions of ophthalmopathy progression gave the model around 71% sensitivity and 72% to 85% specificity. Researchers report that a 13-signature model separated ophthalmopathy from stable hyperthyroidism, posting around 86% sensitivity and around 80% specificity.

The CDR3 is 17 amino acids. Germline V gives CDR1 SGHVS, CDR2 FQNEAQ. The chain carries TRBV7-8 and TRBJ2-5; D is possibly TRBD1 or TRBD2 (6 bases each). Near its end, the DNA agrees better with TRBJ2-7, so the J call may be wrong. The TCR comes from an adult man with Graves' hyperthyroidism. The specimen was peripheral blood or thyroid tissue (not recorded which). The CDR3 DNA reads TGTGCCAGCAGCTTGTCTGGGGGCGGGGCAGGGGTCTACGAGCAGTACTTC. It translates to CASSLSGGGAGVYEQYF.